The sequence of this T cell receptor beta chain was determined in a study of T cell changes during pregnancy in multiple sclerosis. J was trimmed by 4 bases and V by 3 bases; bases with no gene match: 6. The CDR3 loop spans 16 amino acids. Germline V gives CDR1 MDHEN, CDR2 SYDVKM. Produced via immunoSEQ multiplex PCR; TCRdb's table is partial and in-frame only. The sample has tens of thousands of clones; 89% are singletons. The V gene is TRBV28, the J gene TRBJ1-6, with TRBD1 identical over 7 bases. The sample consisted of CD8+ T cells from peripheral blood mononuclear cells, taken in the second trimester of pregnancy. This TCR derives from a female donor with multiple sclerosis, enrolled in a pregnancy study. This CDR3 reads CASSLGQQHYNSPLHF. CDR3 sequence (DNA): TGTGCCAGCAGTTTGGGACAGCAACATTATAATTCACCCCTCCACTTT.